This T cell receptor beta chain was identified in a study of T cells in Graves' hyperthyroidism and ophthalmopathy (dated by TCRdb to between 2018 and 2020). Regarding the complete study: A discovery cohort of about a hundred patients, approximately 45 with Graves' ophthalmopathy and 55 to 60 with stable Graves' hyperthyroidism, was used to find distinguishing TCR V-J signatures. The paper reports TCR Vbeta CDR3 sequencing of 135 peripheral blood samples: 43 ophthalmopathy, under 80 hyperthyroidism and around 17 progressor patients. In roughly six Graves' hyperthyroidism patients, the study also compared T-cell repertoires from thyroid tissue with T-cell repertoires from blood. After blood sampling, hyperthyroidism patients were treated with methimazole at a starting dose of 30 mg daily, and ophthalmopathy patients were treated with high-dose intravenous methylprednisolone. The roughly 94 discovery patients were randomly split 7:3 into training and test sets. Whether ophthalmopathy could be predicted prospectively was tested in an independent validation cohort made up of roughly 19 hyperthyroidism patients plus 17 patients who later progressed to ophthalmopathy. Beyond this particular receptor, the publication reports: A 13 V-J signature model separated ophthalmopathy from stable hyperthyroidism, with 87.88% sensitivity and 81% to 83% specificity in cross-validation and 80%/75% in testing. In validation, the model predicted progression to ophthalmopathy with 65% to 71% sensitivity and over 72% specificity, a median of about 6.7 months before onset. Most expanded thyroid clonotypes (frequency above 0.001) were also found in blood, which suggests that blood repertoires may mirror thyroid immune responses. Sample size was not statistically predetermined, and blinding of investigators to group allocation was not performed.

Counted from cysteine to phenylalanine, this CDR3 has 14 amino acids. Just the 42-base CDR3 DNA is kept, in frame starting at base 1. V is cut by 2 bases and J by 3 bases, and the space between the germline ends is 11 bases. In the germline V gene (reference sequence), CDR1 corresponds to SEHNR and CDR2 to FQNEAQ. TCR beta CDR3 regions were amplified from RNA transcripts. The first round of RT-PCR for the TCR CDR3 was performed with the HTBI primer set and the Qiagen OneStep RT-PCR kit. Libraries were constructed in a second round of multiplex PCR, after which size selection and purification were performed. Paired-end sequencing of the libraries was performed with 100 bp reads on an Illumina HiSeq2000. From the authors' description of their analysis: SOAPnuke was used to process the raw data, throwing out any read that contained adapters or uncalled bases, had a mean Phred below 15, or lacked an exact constant-primer or identifier match. COPE v1.2.5 was used to merge high-quality paired reads, and clonotypes were defined as unique nucleotide sequences. MiTCR v1.1 was used to align clonotypes to the IMGT TRBV, TRBD and TRBJ reference segments. The analysis was restricted to V-J combinations with a frequency above 0.0001, which together covered 99.2% of the repertoires. The TCS score was defined as the ratio of F50 (clonal expansion) to E x V (chaos), calculated using BLOSUM62-based TCRdist between CDR3 peptides within each V-J. Welch's t-statistics and random forest reduced roughly 540 V-J features to 10 to 15, which were used in a naive Bayes classifier (R e1071). The Morisita-Horn index was used to measure how similar the thyroid and blood repertoires were. In-frame beta chains were kept once TCRdb had trimmed the public reads at Q25 with fastp and called clones with MiXCR. Rows are combined by CDR3 protein, so each entry shows the most common genes and DNA. These V and J calls are TCRdb output, not the study's own analysis. The sample table contains roughly 49,000 distinct CDR3 sequences; only one count was recorded for approximately 50% of them. Roughly a third of the sample belongs to the ten largest clones.

As for this clonotype: Its antigen remains undetermined. Per-nucleotide qualities are absent, and no much larger clonotype sits a single base away.

Graves' hyperthyroidism was defined as stable when no progression to ophthalmopathy occurred over 18 months of follow-up. Hyperthyroidism patients were newly diagnosed, with disease duration under 2 months, and aged 18 to 65 years. The study excluded patients with uncontrolled infections, other autoimmune diseases, pregnancy or lactation. Diagnoses were established on the basis of clinical symptoms, serum thyroxine and TRAb, thyroid ultrasound, and orbital computed tomography. Trizol reagent was used to extract total RNA, and RNA quality was then checked on an Agilent 2100 Bioanalyzer. Sequencing input: peripheral blood or thyroid tissue (not recorded which). The rearrangement joined TRBV7-9 to TRBJ2-7; perhaps TRBD2 is the D gene, with 5 bases matching. The source of this sequence is a man aged 18 to 35 with Graves' hyperthyroidism. The sequenced DNA: TGTGCCAGCAGCTTACGGGATCAGCACTACGAGCAGTACTTC. It is translated as CASSLRDQHYEQYF.